By sample share, the clone carrying this TCR beta chain is medium-sized. Its antigen is not known. The sample belongs to a study of T cell responses to AZD1222 COVID-19 vaccine. The V end lost 0 bases, the J end lost 1 base, and 3 bases lay between the germline ends. In germline, CDR1 is MNHEY, CDR2 SVGAGI. CDR3 length: 13 residues. Notes on the study in general: Spike was spanned by vaccine-associated CD4 TCRs, which were dominant at 160-218 and 743-854.

Libraries were prepared by immunoSEQ multiplex PCR; TCRdb keeps only in-frame clonotypes and omits some of them. The profile shows 80,000 or so clones, 92% of them singletons. Sequenced material: peripheral blood, taken 28 days after the second AZD1222 dose. The receptor comes from an adult who received the AZD1222 COVID-19 vaccine. The V and J genes are TRBV6-5 and TRBJ1-2; D is unclear. CDR3 loop: CASSYSSNYGYTF. Here the CDR3 DNA reads TGTGCCAGCAGTTACTCGAGTAACTATGGCTACACCTTC.